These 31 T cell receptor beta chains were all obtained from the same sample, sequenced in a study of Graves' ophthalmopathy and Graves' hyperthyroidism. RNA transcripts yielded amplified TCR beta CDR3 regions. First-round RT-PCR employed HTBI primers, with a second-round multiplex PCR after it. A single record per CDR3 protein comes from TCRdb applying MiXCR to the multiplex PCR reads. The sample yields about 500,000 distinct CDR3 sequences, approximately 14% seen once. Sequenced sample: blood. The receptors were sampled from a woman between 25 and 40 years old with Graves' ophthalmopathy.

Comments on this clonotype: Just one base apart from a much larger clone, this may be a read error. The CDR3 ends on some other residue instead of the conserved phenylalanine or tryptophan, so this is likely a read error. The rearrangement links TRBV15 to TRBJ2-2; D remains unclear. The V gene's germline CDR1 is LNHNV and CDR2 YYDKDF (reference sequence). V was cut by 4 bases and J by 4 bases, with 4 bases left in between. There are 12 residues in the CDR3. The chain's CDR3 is CATSILTGELFL. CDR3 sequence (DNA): TGTGCCACCAGCATCCTCACCGGGGAGCTGTTTTTG.

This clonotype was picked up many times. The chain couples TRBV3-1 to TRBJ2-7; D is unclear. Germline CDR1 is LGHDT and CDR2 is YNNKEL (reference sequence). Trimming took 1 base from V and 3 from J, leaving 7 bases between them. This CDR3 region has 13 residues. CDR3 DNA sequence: TGTGCCAGCAGCCAAGGCACCCTCTACGAGCAGTACTTC. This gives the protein CASSQGTLYEQYF.

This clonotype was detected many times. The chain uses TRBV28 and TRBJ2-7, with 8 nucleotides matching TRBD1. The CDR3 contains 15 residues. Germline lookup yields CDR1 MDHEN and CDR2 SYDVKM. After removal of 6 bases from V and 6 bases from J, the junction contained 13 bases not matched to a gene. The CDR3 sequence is CASSLPTGVGAEQYF. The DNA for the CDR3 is TGTGCCAGCAGCCTCCCGACAGGGGTTGGGGCCGAGCAGTACTTC.

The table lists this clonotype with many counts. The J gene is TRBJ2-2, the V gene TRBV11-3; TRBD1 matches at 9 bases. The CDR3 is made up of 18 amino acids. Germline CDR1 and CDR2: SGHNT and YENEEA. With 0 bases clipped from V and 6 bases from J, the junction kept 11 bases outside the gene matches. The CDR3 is CASSLDLGQGIRAGELFF. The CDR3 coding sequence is TGTGCCAGCAGCTTAGATCTGGGACAGGGCATCAGAGCCGGGGAGCTGTTTTTT.

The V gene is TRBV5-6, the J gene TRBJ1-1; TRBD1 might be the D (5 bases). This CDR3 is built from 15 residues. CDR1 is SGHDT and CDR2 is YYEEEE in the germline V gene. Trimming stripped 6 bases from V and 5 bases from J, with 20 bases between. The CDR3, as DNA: TGTGCCAGCACCGGGATAGCCAGGGCAACTACTGAAGCTTTCTTT. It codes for CASTGIARATTEAFF.

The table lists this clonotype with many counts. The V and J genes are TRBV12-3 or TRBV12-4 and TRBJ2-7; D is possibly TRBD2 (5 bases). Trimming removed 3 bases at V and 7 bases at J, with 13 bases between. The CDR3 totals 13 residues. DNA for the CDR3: TGTGCCAGCAGTTTTGGGGTTTCGGGGGAGCAGTACTTC. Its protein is CASSFGVSGEQYF.

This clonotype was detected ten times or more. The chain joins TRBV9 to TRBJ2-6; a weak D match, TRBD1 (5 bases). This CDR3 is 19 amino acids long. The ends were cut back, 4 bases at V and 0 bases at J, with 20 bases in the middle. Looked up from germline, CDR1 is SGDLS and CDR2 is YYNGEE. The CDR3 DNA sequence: TGTGCCAGCAGCAACGAACAGGTGCCCCTCCACTCTGGGGCCAACGTCCTGACTTTC. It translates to CASSNEQVPLHSGANVLTF.

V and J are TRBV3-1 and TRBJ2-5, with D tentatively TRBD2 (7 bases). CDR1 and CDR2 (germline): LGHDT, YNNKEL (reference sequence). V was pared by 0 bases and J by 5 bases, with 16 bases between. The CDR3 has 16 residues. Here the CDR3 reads CASSQDFGGARETQYF. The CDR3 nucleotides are TGTGCCAGCAGCCAAGATTTTGGGGGGGCCCGTGAGACCCAGTACTTC.

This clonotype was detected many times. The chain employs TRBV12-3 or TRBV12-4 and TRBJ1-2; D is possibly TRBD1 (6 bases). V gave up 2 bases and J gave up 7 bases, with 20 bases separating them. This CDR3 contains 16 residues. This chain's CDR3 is CASSLRWAGEKGGYTF. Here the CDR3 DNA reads TGTGCCAGCAGTTTACGTTGGGCAGGGGAGAAGGGTGGCTACACCTTC.

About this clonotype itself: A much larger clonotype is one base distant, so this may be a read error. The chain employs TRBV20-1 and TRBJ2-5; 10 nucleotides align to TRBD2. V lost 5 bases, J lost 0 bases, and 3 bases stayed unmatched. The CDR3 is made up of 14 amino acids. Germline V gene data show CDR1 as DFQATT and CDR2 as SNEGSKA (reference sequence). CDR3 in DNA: TGCAGTGCTGGGGGGACTAGCGACCAAGAGACCCAGTACTTC. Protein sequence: CSAGGTSDQETQYF.

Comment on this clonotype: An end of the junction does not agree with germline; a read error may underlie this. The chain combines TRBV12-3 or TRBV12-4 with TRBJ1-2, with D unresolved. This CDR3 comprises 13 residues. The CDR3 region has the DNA TGTGCCAGCAGTTTAATACCGGGGAGTGGCTACGCCTTC. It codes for CASSLIPGSGYAF.

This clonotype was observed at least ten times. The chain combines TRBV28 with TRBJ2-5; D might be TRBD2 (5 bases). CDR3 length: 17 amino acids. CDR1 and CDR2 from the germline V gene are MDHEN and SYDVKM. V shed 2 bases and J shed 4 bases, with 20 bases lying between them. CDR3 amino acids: CASSLALREILGETQYF. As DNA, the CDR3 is TGTGCCAGCAGTTTAGCGCTCCGGGAAATTCTGGGAGAGACCCAGTACTTC.

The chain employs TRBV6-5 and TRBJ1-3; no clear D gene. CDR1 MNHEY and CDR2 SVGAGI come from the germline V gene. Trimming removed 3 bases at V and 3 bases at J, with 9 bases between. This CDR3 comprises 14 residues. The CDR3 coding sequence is TGTGCCAGCAGTTATGAAGGTGATGGAAACACCATATATTTT. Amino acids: CASSYEGDGNTIYF.

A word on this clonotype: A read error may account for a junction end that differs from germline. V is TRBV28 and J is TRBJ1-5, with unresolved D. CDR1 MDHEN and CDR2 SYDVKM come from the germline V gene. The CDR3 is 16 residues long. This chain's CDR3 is CASSFVDAQSNQPQHF. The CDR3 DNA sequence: TGTGCCAGCAGTTTCGTGGACGCCCAAAGCAATCAGCCCCAGCACTTT.

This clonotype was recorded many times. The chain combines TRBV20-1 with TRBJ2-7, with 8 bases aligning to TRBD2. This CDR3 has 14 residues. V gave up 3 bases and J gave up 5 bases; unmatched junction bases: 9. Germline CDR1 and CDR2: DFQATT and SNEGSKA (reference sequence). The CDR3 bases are TGCAGTGCTAGGCCCCCCGGGGGGGTCCACGAGCAGTACTTC. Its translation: CSARPPGGVHEQYF.

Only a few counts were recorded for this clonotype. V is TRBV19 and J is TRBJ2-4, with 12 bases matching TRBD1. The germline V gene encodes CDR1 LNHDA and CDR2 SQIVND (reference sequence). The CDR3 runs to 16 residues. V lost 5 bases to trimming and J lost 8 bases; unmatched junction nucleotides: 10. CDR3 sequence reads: CASSYPPGQGADIQYF. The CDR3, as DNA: TGTGCCAGTAGTTACCCCCCGGGACAGGGGGCCGACATTCAGTACTTC.

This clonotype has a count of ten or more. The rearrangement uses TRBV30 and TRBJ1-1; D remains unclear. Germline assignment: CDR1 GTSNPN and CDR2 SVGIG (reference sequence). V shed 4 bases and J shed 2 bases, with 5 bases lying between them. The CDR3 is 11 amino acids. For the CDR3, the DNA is TGTGCCTGGAACAGCAACACTGAAGCTTTCTTT. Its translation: CAWNSNTEAFF.

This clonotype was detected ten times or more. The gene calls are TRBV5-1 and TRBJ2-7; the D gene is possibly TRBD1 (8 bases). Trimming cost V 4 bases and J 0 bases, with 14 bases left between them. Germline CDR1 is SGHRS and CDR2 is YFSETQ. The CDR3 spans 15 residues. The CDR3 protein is CASSRNRGGSYEQYF. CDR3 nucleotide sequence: TGCGCCAGCAGCCGAAACAGGGGGGGCTCCTACGAGCAGTACTTC.

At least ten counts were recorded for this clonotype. CDR3 DNA: TGTGCCAGCAGTTACGGGACAGGGCCCACTGAAGCTTTCTTT. This gives the protein CASSYGTGPTEAFF. The chain employs TRBV6-5 and TRBJ1-1; 9 bases are a match to TRBD1. Germline trimming cut 2 bases from V and 4 bases from J; bases unmatched to any gene: 2. Germline V gene data show CDR1 as MNHEY and CDR2 as SVGAGI. The CDR3 sequence is 14 residues long.

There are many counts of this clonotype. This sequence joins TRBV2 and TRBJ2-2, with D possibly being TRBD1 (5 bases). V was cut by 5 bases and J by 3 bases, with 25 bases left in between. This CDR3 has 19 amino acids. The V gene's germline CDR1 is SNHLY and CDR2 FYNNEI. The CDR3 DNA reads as TGTGCCAGCAGTCCCTACCTGCGCCCCGGACATCTCCACACCGGGGAGCTGTTTTTT. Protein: CASSPYLRPGHLHTGELFF.

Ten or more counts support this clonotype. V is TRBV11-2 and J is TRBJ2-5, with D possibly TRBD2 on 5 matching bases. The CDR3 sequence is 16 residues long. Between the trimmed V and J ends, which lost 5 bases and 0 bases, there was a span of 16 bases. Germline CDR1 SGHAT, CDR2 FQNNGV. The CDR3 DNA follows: TGTGCCAGCAGCCCCCCAATCGAGACTAACCAAGAGACCCAGTACTTC. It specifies CASSPPIETNQETQYF.

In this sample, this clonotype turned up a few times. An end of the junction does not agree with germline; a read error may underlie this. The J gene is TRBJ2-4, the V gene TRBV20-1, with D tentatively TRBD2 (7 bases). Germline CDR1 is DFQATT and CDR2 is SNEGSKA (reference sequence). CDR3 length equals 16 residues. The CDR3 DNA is TGCAGTGCACGCCCGAGGGAGGGGGTAGCCAAAAACATTAAGTACTTC. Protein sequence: CSARPREGVAKNIKYF.

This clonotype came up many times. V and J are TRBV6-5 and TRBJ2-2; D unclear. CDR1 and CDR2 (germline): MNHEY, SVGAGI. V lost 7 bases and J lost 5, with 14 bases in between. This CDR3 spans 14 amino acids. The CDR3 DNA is TGTGCCAGCACCCGTAGGGCAGTAACCGGGGAGCTGTTTTTT. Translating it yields CASTRRAVTGELFF.

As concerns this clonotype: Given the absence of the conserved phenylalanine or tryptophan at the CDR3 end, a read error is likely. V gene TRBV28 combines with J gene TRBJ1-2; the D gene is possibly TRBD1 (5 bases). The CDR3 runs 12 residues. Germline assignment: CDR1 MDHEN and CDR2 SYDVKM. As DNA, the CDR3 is TGTGCCTGCAGGCAGGGCTGGGGAGGCTACACCGTC. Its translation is CACRQGWGGYTV.

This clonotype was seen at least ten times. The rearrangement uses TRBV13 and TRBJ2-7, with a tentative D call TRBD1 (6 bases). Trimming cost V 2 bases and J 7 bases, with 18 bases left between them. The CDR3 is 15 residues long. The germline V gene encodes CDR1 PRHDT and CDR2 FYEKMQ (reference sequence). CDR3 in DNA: TGTGCCAGCAGCTTATCCCCAGCGCCGAGGGGGGAGCAGTACTTC. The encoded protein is CASSLSPAPRGEQYF.

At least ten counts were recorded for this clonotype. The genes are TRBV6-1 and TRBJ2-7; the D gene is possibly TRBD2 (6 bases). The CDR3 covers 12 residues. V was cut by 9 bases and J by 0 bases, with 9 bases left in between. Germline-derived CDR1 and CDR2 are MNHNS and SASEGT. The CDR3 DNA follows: TGTGCCAGAGGAGGGGACTCCTACGAGCAGTACTTC. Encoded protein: CARGGDSYEQYF.

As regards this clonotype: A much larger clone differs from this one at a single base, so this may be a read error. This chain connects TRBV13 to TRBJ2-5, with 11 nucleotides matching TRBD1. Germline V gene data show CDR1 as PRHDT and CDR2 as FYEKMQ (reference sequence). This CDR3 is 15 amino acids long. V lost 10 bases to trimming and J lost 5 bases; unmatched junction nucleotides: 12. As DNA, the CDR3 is TGTGCCATCAGTCCAAAGGACAGGGGGCGCGAGACCCAGTACTTC. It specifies CAISPKDRGRETQYF.

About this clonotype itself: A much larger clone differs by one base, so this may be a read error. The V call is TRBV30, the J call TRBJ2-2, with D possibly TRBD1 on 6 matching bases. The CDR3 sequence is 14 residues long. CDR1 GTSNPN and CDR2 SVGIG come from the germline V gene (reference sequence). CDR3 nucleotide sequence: TGTGCCTGGAGTGGGGACAACCCCGCCGGGGAGCTGTGTTTT. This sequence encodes CAWSGDNPAGELCF. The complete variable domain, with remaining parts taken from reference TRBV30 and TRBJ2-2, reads SQTIHQWPATLVQPVGSPLSLECTVEGTSNPNLYWYRQAAGRGLQLLFYSVGIGQISSEVPQNLSASRPQDRQFILSSKKLLLSDSGFYLCAWSGDNPAGELCFGEGSRLTVL.

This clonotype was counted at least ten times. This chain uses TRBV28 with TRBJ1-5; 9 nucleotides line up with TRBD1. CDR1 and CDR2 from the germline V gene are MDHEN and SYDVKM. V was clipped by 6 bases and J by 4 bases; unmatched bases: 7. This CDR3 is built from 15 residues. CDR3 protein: CASRTAGQGNQPQHF. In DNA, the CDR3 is TGTGCCAGCAGGACGGCTGGACAGGGGAATCAGCCCCAGCATTTT.

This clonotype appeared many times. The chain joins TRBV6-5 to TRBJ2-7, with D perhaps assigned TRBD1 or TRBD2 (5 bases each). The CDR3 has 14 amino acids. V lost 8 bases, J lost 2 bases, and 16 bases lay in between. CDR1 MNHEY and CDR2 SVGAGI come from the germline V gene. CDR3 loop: CASHPGTGPYEQYF. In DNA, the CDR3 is TGTGCCAGCCATCCCGGGACGGGACCCTACGAGCAGTACTTC.

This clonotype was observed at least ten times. CDR3 in DNA: TGTGCCAGTCATCAAACTCGGAGCGGGGAGCTGTTTTTT. Translating gives CASHQTRSGELFF. V gene TRBV6-5 combines with J gene TRBJ2-2; no clear D. V was cut by 9 bases and J by 7 bases, with 15 bases left in between. CDR3 length equals 13 residues. Germline lookup yields CDR1 MNHEY and CDR2 SVGAGI.